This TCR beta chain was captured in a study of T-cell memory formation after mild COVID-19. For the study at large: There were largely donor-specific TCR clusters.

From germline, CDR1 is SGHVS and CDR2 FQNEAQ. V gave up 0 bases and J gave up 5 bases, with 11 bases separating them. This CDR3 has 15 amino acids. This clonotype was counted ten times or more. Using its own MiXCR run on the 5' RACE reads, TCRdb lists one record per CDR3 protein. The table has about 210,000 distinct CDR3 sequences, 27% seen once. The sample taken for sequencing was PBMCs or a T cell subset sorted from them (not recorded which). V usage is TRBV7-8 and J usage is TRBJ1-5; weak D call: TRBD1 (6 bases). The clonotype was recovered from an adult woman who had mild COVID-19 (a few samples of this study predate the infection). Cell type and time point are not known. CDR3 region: CASSLARTAYQPQHF. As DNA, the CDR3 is TGTGCCAGCAGCTTAGCTCGGACAGCCTATCAGCCCCAGCATTTT. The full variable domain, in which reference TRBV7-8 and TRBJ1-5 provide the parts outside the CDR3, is GAGVSQSPRYKVAKRGQDVALRCDPISGHVSLFWYQQALGQGPEFLTYFQNEAQLDKSGLPSDRFFAERPEGSVSTLKIQRTQQEDSAVYLCASSLARTAYQPQHFGDGTRLSIL.